This TCR beta chain was recovered during a study of a mutant IDH1 vaccine in newly diagnosed glioma. Study-level background: Earlier treatment was radiotherapy, temozolomide, or both, with most getting both.

Regarding time point: week 5, during vaccination. With topical imiquimod, each dose of the vaccine consisted of 300 ug of mutant IDH1 20-mer peptide. Profiled with immunoSEQ multiplex PCR; TCRdb holds only in-frame clones, not every one. This sample has around 51,000 clones, with more than 70% found just once. The CDR3 totals 14 residues. Unmatched junction bases numbered 5, after V lost 5 bases and J lost 8 bases. The germline gives CDR1 SGHTA, CDR2 FQGNSA. As concerns this clone: The antigen is unknown.

The sample here was PBMCs, taken from a glioma patient whose treatment included an IDH1 peptide vaccine. The sequence derives from a woman aged 40 to 50 with glioma. J is TRBJ1-6 and V is TRBV7-2; 8 bases align to TRBD1. As DNA, the CDR3 is TGTGCCAGCAGCCCCGCACAGGGGGATTCACCCCTCCACTTT. As protein: CASSPAQGDSPLHF.